These 11 T cell receptor beta chains were sequenced from one sample in a study of molecular identifiers for immune sequencing clone quantification. TCRdb re-analysed the PCR reads in MiXCR, keeping a single row per CDR3 protein. Counted here are just under 650,000 distinct CDR3 sequences, 20% occurring once; the ten biggest clones make up 0.7% to 1%. The sequenced sample consisted of naive CD8+ T cells from blood, with Jurkat cell RNA spiked in. Noted subset: FACS-sorted CD8+CD4-CCR7+CD45RA+ naive T cells. The receptors stem from a human donor in good health. Some libraries in this study had Jurkat cell RNA spiked in.

Ten or more counts support this clonotype. This chain connects TRBV6-5 to TRBJ2-7, with D possibly called TRBD1 or TRBD2 (6 bases each). Germline V gene data show CDR1 as MNHEY and CDR2 as SVGAGI. Trimming took 6 bases from V and 4 from J, leaving 13 bases between them. The CDR3 is made up of 13 amino acids. The CDR3 bases are TGTGCCAGCAGGACCGTAGGGGGGTACGAGCAGTACTTC. It codes for CASRTVGGYEQYF.

This clonotype appeared many times. This chain connects TRBV27 to TRBJ1-1; D possibly corresponds to TRBD1 (5 bases). CDR1 and CDR2 (germline): MNHEY, SMNVEV (reference sequence). Trimming removed 1 base at V and 4 bases at J, with 10 bases between. The CDR3 covers 14 residues. The CDR3 region is CASSLLYRFTEAFF. The CDR3 DNA reads as TGTGCCAGCAGTTTATTGTACAGGTTCACTGAAGCTTTCTTT.

Ten or more counts support this clonotype. V gene TRBV4-3 combines with J gene TRBJ2-3; D call uncertain. With 2 bases removed from V and 0 bases from J, the gap between germline ends came to 18 bases. Looked up from germline, CDR1 is LGHNA and CDR2 is YSLEER. The CDR3 contains 18 residues. The CDR3 coding sequence is TGCGCCAGCAGCCAATTCGGGCCTCTTTCGTCTAGCACAGATACGCAGTATTTT. This translates into CASSQFGPLSSSTDTQYF.

With regard to this clonotype: This sequence may be a read error, since a much larger clone differs from it by one base. The J gene is TRBJ2-7, the V gene TRBV2; D is undetermined. Germline V CDR1 and CDR2: SNHLY, FYNNEI. This CDR3 is 14 amino acids long. Trimming pared 1 base from V and 2 bases from J, leaving 9 bases between. For the CDR3, the DNA is TGTGCCAGCAGTGAAGGGTCAACGCCCTACGAGCAGTACTTC. Translation: CASSEGSTPYEQYF.

In this sample, this clonotype turned up many times. The rearrangement uses TRBV6-1 and TRBJ1-1, with D uncertain. CDR1 MNHNS and CDR2 SASEGT come from the germline V gene. V lost 6 bases, J lost 7 bases, and 9 bases lay in between. There are 11 residues in the CDR3. The CDR3 DNA reads as TGTGCCAGCAGCGGAGGCGGTGAAGCTTTCTTT. It translates to CASSGGGEAFF.

Points on this clonotype: This clone may be a read error of a much larger clone one base away. V gene TRBV4-3 combines with J gene TRBJ2-7; the D gene is possibly TRBD2 (6 bases). V dropped 3 bases and J dropped 4 bases, with 19 bases sitting between them. CDR1 is LGHNA, CDR2 YSLEER, per germline. This CDR3 is built from 16 residues. The CDR3 is CASSQGKTSPTYEQYF. The CDR3 region has the DNA TGCGCCAGCAGCCAGGGGAAGACTAGTCCAACATACGAGCAGTACTTC.

On this clonotype itself: A much larger clone lies a single base off, so this may be a read error. The gene calls are TRBV5-6 and TRBJ1-2, with a tentative D call TRBD1 (5 bases). V lost 0 bases and J lost 6, with 15 bases in between. There are 15 residues in the CDR3. Germline-derived CDR1 and CDR2 are SGHDT and YYEEEE. The CDR3 protein is CASSLGVQAHHGYTF. Written as DNA, the CDR3 is TGTGCCAGCAGCTTGGGCGTACAGGCACACCATGGCTACACCTTC. The variable domain in full, with the rest retrieved from reference TRBV5-6 and TRBJ1-2, is DAGVTQSPTHLIKTRGQQVTLRCSPKSGHDTVSWYQQALGQGPQFIFQYYEEEERQRGNFPDRFSGHQFPNYSSELNVNALLLGDSALYLCASSLGVQAHHGYTFGSGTRLTVV.

As concerns this clonotype: This may stem from a read error, because a much larger clone lies one nucleotide away. The rearrangement uses TRBV10-3 and TRBJ1-5; possibly TRBD1 for D (5 bases). With 2 bases removed from V and 8 bases from J, the gap between germline ends came to 7 bases. CDR1 ENHRY and CDR2 SYGVKD come from the germline V gene. This CDR3 has 12 amino acids. This CDR3 reads CAISEGREPQHF. CDR3 sequence (DNA): TGTGCCATCAGTGAGGGCAGGGAGCCCCAGCATTTT.

In its sample, this clonotype was seen many times. The chain recombines TRBV19 with TRBJ1-5; D gene ambiguous. CDR3 length: 15 amino acids. The V end lost 3 bases, the J end lost 0 bases, and 9 bases lay between the germline ends. The germline V gene has CDR1 LNHDA and CDR2 SQIVND (reference sequence). The CDR3 reads CASSMTEYSNQPQHF. The DNA for the CDR3 is TGTGCCAGTAGTATGACGGAATATAGCAATCAGCCCCAGCATTTT.

On this clonotype: This may come from a read error, since a much larger clone is one base off. The chain has TRBV2 and TRBJ1-4, with D maybe TRBD1 (5 bases). The germline gives CDR1 SNHLY, CDR2 FYNNEI. CDR3 length: 13 amino acids. The CDR3 here is CASSEGTGEKLVF. CDR3 sequence (DNA): TGTGCCAGCAGTGAGGGGACGGGTGAAAAACTGGTTTTT.

This clonotype occurred many times. The chain is built from TRBV12-3 or TRBV12-4 and TRBJ1-6; TRBD1 might be the D (5 bases). V shed 5 bases and J shed 2 bases, with 13 bases lying between them. CDR3 size: 16 residues. The CDR3 bases are TGTGCCAGCAGTCCCAGGGACGGACCCTATAATTCACCCCTCCACTTT. The encoded protein is CASSPRDGPYNSPLHF.